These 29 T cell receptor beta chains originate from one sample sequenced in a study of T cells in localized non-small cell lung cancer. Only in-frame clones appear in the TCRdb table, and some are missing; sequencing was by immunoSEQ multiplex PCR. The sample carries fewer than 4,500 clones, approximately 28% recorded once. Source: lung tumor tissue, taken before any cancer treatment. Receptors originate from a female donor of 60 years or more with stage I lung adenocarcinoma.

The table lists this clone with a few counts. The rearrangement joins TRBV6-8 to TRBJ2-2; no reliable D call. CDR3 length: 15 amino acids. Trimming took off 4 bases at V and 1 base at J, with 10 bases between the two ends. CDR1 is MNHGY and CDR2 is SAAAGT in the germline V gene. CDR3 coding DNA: TGTGCCAGCAGTTCCGGAGTCGAGAACACCGGGGAGCTGTTTTTT. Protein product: CASSSGVENTGELFF.

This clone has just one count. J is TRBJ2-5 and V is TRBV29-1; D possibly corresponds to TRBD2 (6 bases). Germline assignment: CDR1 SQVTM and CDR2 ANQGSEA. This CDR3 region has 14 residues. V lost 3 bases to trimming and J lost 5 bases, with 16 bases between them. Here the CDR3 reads CSVDDPGGSETQYF. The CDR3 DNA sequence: TGCAGCGTTGACGACCCTGGGGGGTCCGAGACCCAGTACTTC.

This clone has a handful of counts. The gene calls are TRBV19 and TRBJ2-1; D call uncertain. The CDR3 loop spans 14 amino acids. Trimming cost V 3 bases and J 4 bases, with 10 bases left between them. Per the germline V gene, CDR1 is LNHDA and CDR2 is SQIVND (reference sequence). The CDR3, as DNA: TGTGCCAGTAGTATGGGTTCACAATACAATGAGCAGTTCTTC. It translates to CASSMGSQYNEQFF. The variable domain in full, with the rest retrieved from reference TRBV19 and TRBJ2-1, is DGGITQSPKYLFRKEGQNVTLSCEQNLNHDAMYWYRQDPGQGLRLIYYSQIVNDFQKGDIAEGYSVSREKKESFPLTVTSAQKNPTAFYLCASSMGSQYNEQFFGPGTRLTVL.

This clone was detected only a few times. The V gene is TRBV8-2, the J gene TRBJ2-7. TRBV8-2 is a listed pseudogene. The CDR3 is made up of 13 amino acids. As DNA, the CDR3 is TGTGCCAGCAGTTTGCCGGGGGCCAGCGAGCAGTACTTC. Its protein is CASSLPGASEQYF.

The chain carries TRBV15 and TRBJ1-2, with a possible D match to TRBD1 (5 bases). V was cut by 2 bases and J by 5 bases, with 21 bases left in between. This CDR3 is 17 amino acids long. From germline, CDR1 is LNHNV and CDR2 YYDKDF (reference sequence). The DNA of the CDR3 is TGTGCCACCAGCAGAATAGGGACGGTCAAGACGGGGTATGGCTACACCTTC. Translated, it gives CATSRIGTVKTGYGYTF.

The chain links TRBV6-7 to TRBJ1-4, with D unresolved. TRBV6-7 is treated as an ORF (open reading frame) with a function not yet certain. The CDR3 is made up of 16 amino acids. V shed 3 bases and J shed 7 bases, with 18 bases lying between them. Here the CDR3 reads CASSYSPAEPSEKLFF. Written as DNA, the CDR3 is TGTGCCAGCAGTTATAGCCCCGCCGAGCCCTCTGAAAAACTGTTTTTT.

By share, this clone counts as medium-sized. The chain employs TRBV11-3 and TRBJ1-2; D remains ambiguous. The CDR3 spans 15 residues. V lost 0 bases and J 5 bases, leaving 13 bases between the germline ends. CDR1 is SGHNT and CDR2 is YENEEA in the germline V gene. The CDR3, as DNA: TGTGCCAGCAGCTTAGATTTCAATAGCCCTTATGGCTACACCTTC. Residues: CASSLDFNSPYGYTF.

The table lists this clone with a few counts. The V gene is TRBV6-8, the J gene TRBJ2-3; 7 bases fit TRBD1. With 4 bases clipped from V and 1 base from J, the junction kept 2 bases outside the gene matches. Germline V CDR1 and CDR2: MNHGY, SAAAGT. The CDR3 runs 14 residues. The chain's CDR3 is CASSSTGGTDTQYF. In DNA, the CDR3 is TGTGCCAGCAGTTCTACAGGGGGCACAGATACGCAGTATTTT.

CDR3 coding DNA: TGTGCCAGCAGCTCCCAGGGAGGGGGGGCTGAAGCTTTCTTT. Translated: CASSSQGGGAEAFF. V gene TRBV11-3 combines with J gene TRBJ1-1, with D possibly matching TRBD1 (6 bases). CDR3 length: 14 residues. Per the germline V gene, CDR1 is SGHNT and CDR2 is YENEEA. Trimming shortened V by 4 bases and J by 6 bases, and 15 bases separated the two germline ends.

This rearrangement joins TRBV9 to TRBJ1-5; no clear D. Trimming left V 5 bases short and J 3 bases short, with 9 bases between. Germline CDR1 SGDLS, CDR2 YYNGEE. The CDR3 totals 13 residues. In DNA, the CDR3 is TGTGCCAGCAGTGATGACAACAATCAGCCCCAGCATTTT. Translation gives CASSDDNNQPQHF.

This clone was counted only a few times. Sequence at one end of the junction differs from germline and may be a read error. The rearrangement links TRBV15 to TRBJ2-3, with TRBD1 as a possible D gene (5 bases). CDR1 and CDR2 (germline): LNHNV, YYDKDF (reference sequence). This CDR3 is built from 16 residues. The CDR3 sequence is CASSSGAAQSADTQYF. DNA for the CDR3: TGTGCCAGCAGCTCTGGGGCAGCTCAGAGCGCAGATACGCAGTATTTT. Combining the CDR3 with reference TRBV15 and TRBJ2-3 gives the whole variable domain DAMVIQNPRYQVTQFGKPVTLSCSQTLNHNVMYWYQQKSSQAPKLLFHYYDKDFNNEADTPDNFQSRRPNTSFCFLDIRSPGLGDTAMYLCASSSGAAQSADTQYFGPGTRLTVL.

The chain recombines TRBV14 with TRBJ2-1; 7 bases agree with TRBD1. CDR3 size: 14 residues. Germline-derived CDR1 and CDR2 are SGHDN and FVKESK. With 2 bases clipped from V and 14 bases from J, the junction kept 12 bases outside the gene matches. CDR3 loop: CASSQTPWGQGEFF. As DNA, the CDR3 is TGTGCCAGCAGCCAAACTCCGTGGGGGCAGGGGGAGTTCTTC.

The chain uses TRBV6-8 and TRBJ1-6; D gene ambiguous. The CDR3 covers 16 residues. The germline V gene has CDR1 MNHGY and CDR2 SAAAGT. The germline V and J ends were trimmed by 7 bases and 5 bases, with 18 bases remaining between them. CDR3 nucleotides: TGTGCCAGCACAGTTAATTTTCAGGCAGATAATTCACCCCTCCACTTT. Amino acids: CASTVNFQADNSPLHF.

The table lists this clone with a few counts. This CDR3 reads CAWSDTNYEQYF. CDR3 nucleotides: TGTGCCTGGAGTGACACTAACTACGAGCAGTACTTC. The chain joins TRBV30 to TRBJ2-7; D gene ambiguous. V was pared by 1 base and J by 3 bases, with 7 bases between. This CDR3 is built from 12 residues. The V gene's germline CDR1 is GTSNPN and CDR2 SVGIG (reference sequence).

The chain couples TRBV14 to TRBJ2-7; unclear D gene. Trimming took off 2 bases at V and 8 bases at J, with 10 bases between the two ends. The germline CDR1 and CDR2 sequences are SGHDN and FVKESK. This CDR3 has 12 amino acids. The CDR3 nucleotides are TGTGCCAGCAGCCAATCCGCCACTCAGCAGTACTTC. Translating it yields CASSQSATQQYF. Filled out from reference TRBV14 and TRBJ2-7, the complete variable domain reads EAGVTQFPSHSVIEKGQTVTLRCDPISGHDNLYWYRRVMGKEIKFLLHFVKESKQDESGMPNNRFLAERTGGTYSTLKVQPAELEDSGVYFCASSQSATQQYFGPGTRLTVT.

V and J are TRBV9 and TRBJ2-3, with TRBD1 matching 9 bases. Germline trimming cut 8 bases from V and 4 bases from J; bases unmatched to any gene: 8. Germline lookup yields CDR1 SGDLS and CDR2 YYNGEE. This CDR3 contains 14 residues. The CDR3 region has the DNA TGTGCCAGGGGACAGGGAAGTGTGGCAGATACGCAGTATTTT. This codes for CARGQGSVADTQYF.

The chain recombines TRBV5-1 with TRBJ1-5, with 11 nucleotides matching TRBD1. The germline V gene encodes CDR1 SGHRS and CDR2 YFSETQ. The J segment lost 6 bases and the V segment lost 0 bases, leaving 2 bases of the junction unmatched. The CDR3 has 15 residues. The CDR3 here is CASSLGGTGGQPQHF. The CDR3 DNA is TGCGCCAGCAGCTTGGGAGGGACAGGGGGTCAGCCCCAGCATTTT.

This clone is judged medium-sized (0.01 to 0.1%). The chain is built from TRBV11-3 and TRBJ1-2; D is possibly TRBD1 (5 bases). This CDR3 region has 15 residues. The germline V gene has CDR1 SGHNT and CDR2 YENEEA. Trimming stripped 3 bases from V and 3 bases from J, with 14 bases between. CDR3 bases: TGTGCCAGCAGCTTCCGGGCAGGGACGGACTATGGCTACACCTTC. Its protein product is CASSFRAGTDYGYTF.

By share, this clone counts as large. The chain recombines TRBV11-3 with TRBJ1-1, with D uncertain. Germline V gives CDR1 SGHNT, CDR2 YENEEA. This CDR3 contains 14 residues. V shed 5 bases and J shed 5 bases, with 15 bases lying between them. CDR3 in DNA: TGTGCCAGCAGCCAATTTGGGCCCAGGACTGAAGCTTTCTTT. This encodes CASSQFGPRTEAFF. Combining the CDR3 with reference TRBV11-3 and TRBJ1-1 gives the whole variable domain EAGVVQSPRYKIIEKKQPVAFWCNPISGHNTLYWYLQNLGQGPELLIRYENEEAVDDSQLPKDRFSAERLKGVDSTLKIQPAELGDSAVYLCASSQFGPRTEAFFGQGTRLTVV.

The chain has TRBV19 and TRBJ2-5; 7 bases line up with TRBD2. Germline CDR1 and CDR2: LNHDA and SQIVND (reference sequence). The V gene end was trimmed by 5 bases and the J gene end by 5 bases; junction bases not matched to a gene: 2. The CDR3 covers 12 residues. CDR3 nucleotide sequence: TGTGCCAGTAGTCTCGGGAGGGAGACCCAGTACTTC. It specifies CASSLGRETQYF.

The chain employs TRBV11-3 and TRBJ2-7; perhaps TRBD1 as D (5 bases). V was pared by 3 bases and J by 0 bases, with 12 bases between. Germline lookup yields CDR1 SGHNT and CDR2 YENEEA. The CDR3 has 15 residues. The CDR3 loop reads CASSLAPGNSYEQYF. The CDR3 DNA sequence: TGTGCCAGCAGCTTGGCGCCAGGGAACTCCTACGAGCAGTACTTC. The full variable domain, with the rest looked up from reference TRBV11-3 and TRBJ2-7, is EAGVVQSPRYKIIEKKQPVAFWCNPISGHNTLYWYLQNLGQGPELLIRYENEEAVDDSQLPKDRFSAERLKGVDSTLKIQPAELGDSAVYLCASSLAPGNSYEQYFGPGTRLTVT.

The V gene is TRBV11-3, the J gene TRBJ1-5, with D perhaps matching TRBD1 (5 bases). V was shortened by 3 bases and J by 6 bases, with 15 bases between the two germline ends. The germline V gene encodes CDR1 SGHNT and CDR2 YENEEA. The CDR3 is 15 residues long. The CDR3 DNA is TGTGCCAGCAGCTTGGCTGGGGGTGGGTCTCAGCCCCAGCATTTT. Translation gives CASSLAGGGSQPQHF.

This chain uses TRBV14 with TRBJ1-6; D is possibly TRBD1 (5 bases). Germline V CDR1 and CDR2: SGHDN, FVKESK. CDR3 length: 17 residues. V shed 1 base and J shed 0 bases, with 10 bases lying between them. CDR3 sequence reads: CASSQAGSTSYNSPLHF. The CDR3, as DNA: TGTGCCAGCAGCCAAGCAGGGTCTACCTCCTATAATTCACCCCTCCACTTT.

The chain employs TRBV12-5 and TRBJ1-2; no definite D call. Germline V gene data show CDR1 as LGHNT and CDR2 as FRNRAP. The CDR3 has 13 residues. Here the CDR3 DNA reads TGTGCCAGCAACGCTGACGGAGACTATGGCTACACCTTC. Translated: CASNADGDYGYTF.

The CDR3 nucleotides are TGTGCCAGCAGCGACCAGTGGGGGGAAAGCACAGATACGCAGTATTTT. It is translated as CASSDQWGESTDTQYF. The genes are TRBV11-3 and TRBJ2-3; possible D gene TRBD2, 6 bases. CDR3 length equals 16 residues. V lost 5 bases and J 0 bases, leaving 15 bases between the germline ends. Germline CDR1 SGHNT, CDR2 YENEEA.

CDR3 bases: TGTGCCAGCACCTCGACCCTTTCTGGAAACACCATATATTTT. Translating gives CASTSTLSGNTIYF. V is TRBV6-8 and J is TRBJ1-3; D is undetermined. In germline, CDR1 is MNHGY, CDR2 SAAAGT. V was clipped by 7 bases and J by 1 base, with 11 bases between them. CDR3 size: 14 residues.

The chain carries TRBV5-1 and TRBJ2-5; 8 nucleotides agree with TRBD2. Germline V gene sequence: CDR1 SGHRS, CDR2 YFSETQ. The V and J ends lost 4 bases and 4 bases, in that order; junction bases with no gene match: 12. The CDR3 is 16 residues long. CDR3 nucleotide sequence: TGCGCCAGCAGCGCCTCACGGGGGGGGATCGGAGAGACCCAGTACTTC. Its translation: CASSASRGGIGETQYF. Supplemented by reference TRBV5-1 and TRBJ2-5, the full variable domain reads KAGVTQTPRYLIKTRGQQVTLSCSPISGHRSVSWYQQTPGQGLQFLFEYFSETQRNKGNFPGRFSGRQFSNSRSEMNVSTLELGDSALYLCASSASRGGIGETQYFGPGTRLLVL.

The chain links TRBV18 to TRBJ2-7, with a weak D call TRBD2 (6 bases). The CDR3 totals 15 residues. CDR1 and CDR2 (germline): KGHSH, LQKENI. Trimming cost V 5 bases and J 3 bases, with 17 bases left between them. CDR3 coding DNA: TGTGCCAGCTCAGGGGGGACGGGTAGAGGCTACGAGCAGTACTTC. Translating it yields CASSGGTGRGYEQYF.

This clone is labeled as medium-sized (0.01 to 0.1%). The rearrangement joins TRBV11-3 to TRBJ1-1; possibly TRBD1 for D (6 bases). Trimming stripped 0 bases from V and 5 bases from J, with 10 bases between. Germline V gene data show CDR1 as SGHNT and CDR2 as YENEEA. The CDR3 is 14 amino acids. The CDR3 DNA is TGTGCCAGCAGCTTAGAGGGGCAGGGGACTGAAGCTTTCTTT. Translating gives CASSLEGQGTEAFF.